The next 4 T cell receptor beta chains were all read from a single sample in a study of regulatory T cells in long-lasting Graves disease. Investigators prepared the TCR beta libraries by applying iRepertoire HTBI primers and Arm-PCR of CDR3 regions. TCRdb reprocessed the multiplex PCR reads with MiXCR, giving one entry per CDR3 protein. This sample has around 500,000 distinct CDR3 sequences, with around 21% found just once. Time point meaning: persistent/refractory GD, antithyroid drugs over 5 years with positive TRAb. Construction of the TCR library relied on RNA isolated from PBMCs. The sample was peripheral blood mononuclear cells (PBMCs), taken when the disease was refractory, from a patient treated with antithyroid drugs. The source is a female donor with Graves disease.

The CDR3 loop is CASSPPEKDGYTF. In DNA form, the CDR3 reads TGCGCCAGCAGCCCCCCGGAGAAAGATGGCTACACCTTC. The gene calls are TRBV5-1 and TRBJ1-2, with D uncertain. The CDR3 runs to 13 residues. The V gene lost 4 bases and the J gene lost 6 bases, with 13 bases spanning the gap. Germline loops: CDR1 SGHRS, CDR2 YFSETQ.

This clonotype has at least ten counts. The rearrangement links TRBV6-6 to TRBJ1-1; a possible D gene is TRBD1 (5 bases). The CDR3 is 16 residues long. Trimming removed 0 bases from V and 1 base from J, with 12 bases in between. CDR1 is MNHNY and CDR2 is SVGAGI in the germline V gene (reference sequence). The CDR3 sequence is CASSYSRGGSNTEAFF. CDR3 DNA: TGTGCCAGCAGTTACTCGCGGGGGGGATCGAACACTGAAGCTTTCTTT.

This rearrangement joins TRBV10-1 to TRBJ1-6; no clear D. Trimming shortened V by 1 base and J by 1 base, and 11 bases separated the two germline ends. The CDR3 length is 17 residues. Germline V gives CDR1 WNHNN, CDR2 SYGVQD (reference sequence). The CDR3 loop reads CASSEWENGSYNSPLHF. The CDR3 DNA reads as TGCGCCAGCAGTGAGTGGGAGAATGGGTCCTATAATTCACCCCTCCACTTT.

The chain is built from TRBV18 and TRBJ1-1; D not resolved. This CDR3 has 14 amino acids. Germline values: CDR1 KGHSH, CDR2 LQKENI. The germline V and J ends were trimmed by 2 bases and 5 bases, with 12 bases remaining between them. This chain's CDR3 is CASSPGQELTEAFF. The CDR3 nucleotides read TGTGCCAGCTCACCAGGGCAGGAGTTAACTGAAGCTTTCTTT.